This TCR beta chain appears in the sequencing data of a study of blood T cell repertoires in COVID-19. Germline V gene data show CDR1 as MNHEY and CDR2 as SVGAGI. Trimming at V came to 6 bases and at J to 3 bases, leaving 7 bases not matched to a gene. The CDR3 totals 14 residues. Clones were sequenced by immunoSEQ multiplex PCR, and TCRdb holds only the in-frame ones, with some missing. The sample shows over 80,000 clones, more than 70% of them seen only once. The source of this sequence is a woman older than 75 with acute or convalescent COVID-19. The chain has TRBV6-5 and TRBJ1-2; 7 nucleotides align to TRBD1. The sequencing input was peripheral blood. The CDR3 nucleotides are TGTGCCAGCAGAGAGAGCACAGGGGACTATGGCTACACCTTC. Encoded protein: CASRESTGDYGYTF.